A selection of T cell receptor beta chains follows, all from one sample in a study of cytomegalovirus exposure and HLA in healthy donors. Sequencing was performed with immunoSEQ multiplex PCR; in TCRdb, only in-frame clones are kept and a portion is missing. The sample includes about 70,000 clones, 74% of them seen just once. Sequenced material: PBMCs. Source of these receptors: an older woman in good health and CMV-seropositive. CDR3s include the opening cysteine and the closing phenylalanine or tryptophan. A D gene is named only where the DNA matches it firmly. Some rows have no size entry. The others give once, few or many, or a class for an expanded clone.

TRBV18	TRBJ1-5	.	TRBD1	CASSPDRVGQPQHF
TRBV6-6	TRBJ1-5	few	.	CASSPSGGYQPQHF
TRBV9	TRBJ2-1	.	.	CASSGTVAFNEQFF
TRBV5-5	TRBJ1-2	.	TRBD1	CASSFTDRDSEGYTF
TRBV7-2	TRBJ2-5	.	.	CASSPKIGSQETQYF
TRBV11-2	TRBJ2-3	.	TRBD2	CASSGSSGGGDTQYF
TRBV6-5	TRBJ2-7	.	TRBD1	CASSPLRDRYYEQYF
TRBV5-4	TRBJ2-1	.	TRBD2	CASSRTSGGSYNEQFF
TRBV27	TRBJ1-1	.	.	CASSIHRNTEAFF
TRBV4-2	TRBJ1-2	.	TRBD1	CASSQDPPGQGRRDGYTF
TRBV6-5	TRBJ2-7	.	TRBD2	CASRETGTTSYEQYF
TRBV13	TRBJ1-3	.	.	CASSSQVSGNTIYF
TRBV2	TRBJ1-5	.	.	CASSEESGSQPQHF
TRBV20-1	TRBJ1-2	.	.	CSASTEGYTF
TRBV10-1	TRBJ1-2	few	.	CASSDQNGYTF
TRBV5-4	TRBJ2-1	.	.	CASSLGGTAGLIEQFF
TRBV5-4	TRBJ2-7	.	TRBD1	CASRSGTEYSYEQYF
TRBV7-9	TRBJ2-1	.	.	CATGLNNEQFF
TRBV10-3	TRBJ1-4	once	.	CAISDAATNEKLFF
TRBV6-1	TRBJ1-3	.	.	CASSERVGGAGNTIYF
TRBV4-1	TRBJ2-3	once	TRBD2	CASSQVSGGTDTQYF
TRBV9	TRBJ1-4	.	TRBD1	CASSPAGTGNEKLFF
TRBV30	TRBJ1-2	.	.	CAWREGSIYGYTF
TRBV5-1	TRBJ2-5	.	TRBD2	CASSLSGGETQYF
TRBV11-3	TRBJ1-2	.	.	CASSSQEYGYTF
TRBV10-1	TRBJ2-1	.	TRBD1	CASSGQGRIEQFF
TRBV7-2	TRBJ2-7	.	.	CASSLGGWSGHYEQYF
TRBV5-1	TRBJ2-2	.	TRBD1	CASSRGPSGQGARGTGELFF
TRBV5-4	TRBJ1-2	few	TRBD1	CASSLFGQGASRSGYTF
TRBV13	TRBJ1-4	.	.	CASSLRRWGTNEKLFF
TRBV19	TRBJ1-5	.	TRBD1	CATSGTGKIQHQHF
TRBV29-1	TRBJ2-2	.	TRBD1	CSVLQGAPNTGELFF
TRBV6-5	TRBJ1-3	.	.	CASSYRLGASGNTIYF
TRBV9	TRBJ2-7	.	TRBD2	CASSPDPSGVYEQYF
TRBV29-1	TRBJ1-2	.	TRBD1	CSVESGQGEGGYTF
TRBV18	TRBJ1-1	.	.	CASSSNPNTEAFF
TRBV30	TRBJ2-3	.	TRBD2	CAWGLGLGEDTQYF
TRBV2	TRBJ1-5	.	.	CASRADSWGNQPQHF
TRBV18	TRBJ2-7	.	.	CASSPYTGSYEQYF
TRBV7-9	TRBJ2-5	.	.	CASSLGQGWETQYF